This TCR beta chain was retrieved from a study of blood T cell repertoires in COVID-19 (dated by TCRdb to the early 2020s). Notes on the research overall: Samples covering the acute and convalescent phases of COVID-19 were provided by collaborators in the United States, Italy and Spain. The prospective study material was composed of cDNA or gDNA derived from T cells, B-cell-depleted T cells, or PBMCs. Subjects who had been exposed to COVID-19, were actively infected with it, or had recovered from it provided the deeply sampled blood TCRbeta repertoires that made up the dataset. The repertoires were made available in a free public database intended to serve as a resource for research on the immune response to SARS-CoV-2. Samples were obtained from the ongoing ImmuneRACE study (first 160 participants) and from 1,254 subjects provided by 6 global collaborators. A de-identified subject ID, COVID-19 status, age in years and sex were almost always included in the sample metadata. Where HLA class I and class II types were available, the types were taken from metadata supplied by the sample provider, not from assay-based typing. What the authors observed across the whole study: The amount of clinical and demographic metadata varied by source and participant and was provided uncurated.

On this clone itself: This receptor's antigen is unknown. No much larger clonotype is one base removed from it; base qualities were not supplied.

Collaborating institutions collected whole blood in K2EDTA tubes following their own protocols. Collaborator samples were shipped for TCRbeta analysis as frozen whole blood, isolated PBMCs, or DNA extracted from either sample type. TCRbeta CDR3 regions were amplified from genomic DNA by means of the immunoSEQ Assay, a bias-controlled multiplex PCR. Concerning the study's data processing: Within the assay, amplification of reference gene primers was used to estimate how many nucleated cells each sample contained. To quantify the absolute abundance of each unique TCRbeta CDR3 rearrangement, sequence reads were collapsed and filtered. For each sample, productive Simpson clonality was calculated by taking the square root of Simpson's diversity index across productive rearrangements. In its TCRdb copy, this immuneACCESS table keeps in-frame sequences only and misses some clones. Where compared with another copy, unresolved V genes explain less than half of these, and the others have no known cause. V, J and clone size are taken as reported in that table, and D and trimming were inferred from the DNA itself. The sample yields fewer than 100,000 clones; about nine tenths were counted once. Of the sample, approximately 0.74% is held by the ten largest clones.

The sample consisted of peripheral blood. This clonotype was obtained from a woman older than 75 with acute or convalescent COVID-19.

The CDR3 is CASSKRYRIYGYTF. The DNA is TGTGCCAGCAGCAAACGCTACAGGATCTATGGCTACACCTTC. Recombination linked TRBV21-1 to TRBJ1-2; TRBD1 is the table's D call and was not checked against the DNA. TRBV21-1 is a recognized pseudogene. Reading from cysteine to phenylalanine, the CDR3 counts 14 amino acids. The sequence is cut down to CDR3 DNA, 42 bases in frame from base 1.